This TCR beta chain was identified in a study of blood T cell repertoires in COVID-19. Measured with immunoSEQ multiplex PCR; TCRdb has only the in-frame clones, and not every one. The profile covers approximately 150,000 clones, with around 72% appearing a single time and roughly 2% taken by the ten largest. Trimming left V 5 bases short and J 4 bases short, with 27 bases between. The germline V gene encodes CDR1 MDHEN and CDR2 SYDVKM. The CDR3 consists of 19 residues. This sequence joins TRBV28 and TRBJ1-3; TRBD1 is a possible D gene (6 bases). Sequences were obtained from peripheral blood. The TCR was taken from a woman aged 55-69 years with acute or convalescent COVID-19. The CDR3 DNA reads TGTGCCAGCAGTCTCGAGGGTGGGGGGGCCGATCTTCCAGGAAACACCATATATTTT. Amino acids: CASSLEGGGADLPGNTIYF.